This TCR beta chain was sequenced for a study of cytomegalovirus exposure and HLA in healthy donors (dated by TCRdb to 2015 to 2018). At the level of the whole study: An earlier analysis of 587 of the donors reported 276 Gb of sequence data and about 120 million unique TCR beta sequences obtained from about 180 million T cells. Approximately 310 gigabases of sequencing data and 70 million to 100 million unique TCR sequences were included in an early release covering about 700 HLA-typed donors. Of the roughly 400 genotyped donors, 81% were placed in the genetic ancestry cluster associated with self-reported Caucasian donors. The study was designed to test whether signatures of past pathogen exposure could be identified by cataloging public T cell receptors. The study profiled the T cell repertoires of fewer than 850 subjects by immunosequencing and related them to cytomegalovirus serostatus. Along with the approximately 650-subject first cohort, a separate validation cohort of some 130 different subjects was used. To predict cytomegalovirus infection status, the study brought together high-throughput TCR immunosequencing, statistical association of individual TCRs with disease status, and machine learning. A later analysis re-analyzed previously published TCR beta repertoires from about 730 donors and added high-resolution HLA genotyping to study TCR occurrence patterns. Rather than using new phenotypic data, the later analysis identified candidate immune exposures from TCR beta sequences and from how often those sequences occurred across donors. An earlier analysis of several hundred of the donors used high-throughput TCR beta sequencing to judge whether each TCR beta V gene segment behaved as functional or pseudogenic. Donor age, sex, ethnicity and CMV serostatus were collected together with the repertoire data. A later genetic analysis used genome-wide SNP genotypes for about 60% of the roughly 670 donors, treating that subset as a discovery cohort. All discovery cohort repertoires had been generated using a single sequencing platform. HLA typing included class I and class II loci at four-digit resolution. The number of typed donors differed by locus: about 620-640 for A, B, C, DRB1 and DQB1; 500 to 550 for DQA1; some 590 for DPA1; and some 430 for DPB1. Roughly 5 DR-DQ haplotypes were handled as single units for association and clustering because linkage in the cohort was strong. Among around 400 genotyped donors of the cohort, an average of approximately 240,000 unique TCR beta nucleotide sequences was sequenced per donor, of which roughly 17% were non-productive.

The cohort was made up of about 610 healthy bone marrow donors. At the time of sampling, every cohort member was nominally healthy, though immune exposures that went unrecorded were likely present. The donor was CMV seronegative and was included in the group of several hundred seronegative cohort members. A peripheral blood sample was provided by each donor, and peripheral blood mononuclear cells were used for TCR beta sequencing. The Qiagen DNeasy Blood Extraction Kit was used to extract genomic DNA from the blood cell samples. The paper's findings and limits, for the study overall: In a later analysis, about 16,000 TCR beta sequences were associated with specific HLA alleles at a false discovery rate of 0.05. In a later analysis, most CMV-associated TCR beta chains were found to appear HLA-restricted, with HLA associations seemingly driven largely by CMV exposure. It was suggested by the authors that the approach could potentially be generalized to other disease states and immunological phenotypes. Across donors, most TCR sequences were observed very rarely, whereas some public TCRs were present in many individuals. Linkage disequilibrium might explain the correlated functional status among segregating V segments, but an unknown experimental factor could not be ruled out. Compared with the approximately 720-donor mean, donors in an Asian-associated ancestry cluster had fewer N-insertions in productive TCRs, according to a later genetic analysis. A later analysis found that HLA-associated TCR beta chains were more clonally expanded and had lower generation probabilities than equally common non-associated chains. A cluster of highly shared sequence variants was judged likely to be a technical artifact of the sequencing pipeline. When HLA alleles, especially DR and DQ, strongly co-occurred, attributing TCR associations to individual alleles was difficult. The cohort was sequenced for TCR beta chains only, and without alpha or paired-chain data the features that could be detected were limited. In an earlier analysis of approximately 590 of the donors, most TCR beta V segments were observed in productive rearrangements about 87% or about 30% of the time, broadly matching IMGT annotations. The study gave a list of roughly 150 TCR beta chains associated with cytomegalovirus. CMV serostatus was the only immune exposure information available for the cohort. Some IMGT-functional V segments, including TRBV6-2 and TRBV6-3, could not be distinguished by the 87-base-pair reads and were therefore excluded. A later genetic analysis associated a missense DCLRE1C variant with V-gene and J-gene trimming of TCR beta chains, and an independent cohort replicated the association. Cytomegalovirus status was reported to be diagnosed by the classifier with high specificity and sensitivity in both the original and validation cohorts. Around 16 rarely observed V segments, including chromosome 9 orphons, were excluded from the earlier analysis of approximately 500 of the donors because counts were too low. Roughly uniform sequencing depth across donors was assumed in presence/absence analyses, although this assumption may not hold. A further reported finding was that TCR beta sequences accurately predicted the HLA-A and HLA-B alleles for most subjects in the first cohort. In vitro tests confirmed that a few of the cytomegalovirus-associated TCR beta chains recognize cytomegalovirus antigens. In a later analysis, several top co-occurrence clusters were reported to appear linked to parvovirus B19, influenza, CMV and Epstein-Barr virus. Because HLA typing was unavailable for some donors at each locus, only the typed subset was used in association tests. In a later analysis, the rate of TCR association differed among HLA loci, with DRB1 alleles having the most associated TCRs and HLA-C alleles having the fewest.

This clone has more than one count but fewer than ten. This clone's antigen is unknown. No much larger clone is present one base from it, and per-base qualities are unavailable. There are 16 amino acids in the CDR3, from cysteine to phenylalanine inclusive. The entry retains the CDR3 DNA only, 48 bases that are in frame from base 1. CDR1 and CDR2, per the germline V gene, are SGHRS and YFSETQ. V is clipped by 0 bases and J by 2 bases, and the sequence between their germline boundaries is 9 bases long. The receptor library was made with the immunoSEQ multiplex PCR assay. For the multiplex PCR, a mixture combining 60 forward primers for TCR Vbeta segments and 13 reverse primers for TCR Jbeta segments was used. The CDR3 region of rearranged TCR beta genes was amplified from genomic DNA with a multiplex PCR assay. The amplified TCR beta libraries were sequenced on the Illumina HiSeq System as 87-base-pair reads. The published analysis was carried out like this. A later analysis counted 75 million to 100 million unique TCR beta chains across the roughly 700 repertoires, and some 11 million of these chains were shared by at least two donors. Raw reads were error-corrected and collapsed into unique sequences by a nearest-neighbor algorithm in which closely related sequences were merged to remove PCR and sequencing errors. V, D and J gene segments were assigned by aligning CDR3 sequences to IMGT reference sequences. For a sequence to be retained, at least a six-nucleotide match to both a V gene segment and a J gene segment was required. A rearrangement was called productive if the CDR3 had no stop codons and remained in frame with V and J, and every other rearrangement was called non-productive. CDR3 was defined according to IMGT convention as the region running from the second conserved V-encoded cysteine to the conserved J-encoded phenylalanine. The earlier analysis of about 610 of the donors excluded any sequence lacking an unambiguous match to a single V gene segment. An earlier analysis of some 500 of the donors classified V segments as functional when productive rearrangements were above 56.7% and as segregating when the standard deviation between donors was above 5%. A statistical classification framework was built to diagnose cytomegalovirus status from the catalog of TCR beta chain sequences. A later analysis assigned V and J genes by comparing TCR nucleotide sequences with IMGT/GENE-DB human TR gene sequences. The TCRdist pipeline was used in a later analysis to assign CDR3 sequences and most-parsimonious VDJ recombination scenarios. In a later analysis, every TCR beta chain was defined by the combination of its CDR3 amino acid sequence and its V-gene family, and reads without a unique V-gene family were dropped. To address suspected cross-contamination and a sequencing artifact, a later analysis removed a few hundred highly shared, low-generation-probability nucleotide sequences. A later analysis calculated a clonal expansion index for each public chain from normalized within-repertoire ranks of inferred template counts. A later analysis computed generation probabilities with a VDJ recombination model fitted to out-of-frame rearrangements, and checked the results against IGoR. In a later analysis, hypergeometric tests were used to score TCR-TCR, TCR-HLA and TCR-CMV co-occurrence, with a repertoire-size bias correction applied to TCR pairs. False discovery rates were estimated in a later analysis by permuting HLA or CMV assignments 20 times. In a later analysis, co-occurring TCRs were grouped using DBSCAN, with TCRdist sequence similarity added in when clustering inside HLA-allele-positive subsets. Repertoires with fewer than 30,000 or more than 120,000 public chains were left out of co-occurrence clustering, as were five repertoires with anomalous nucleotide sharing. The table comes from immuneACCESS by way of TCRdb, which keeps in-frame sequences with V and J called. Part of the clones is missing from these tables; in studies checked, under half for an unresolved V gene and the rest for unknown reasons. For V, J and clone size, that table is used; D and trimming come from the DNA. This sample lists 200,000 to 250,000 clones; 76% were detected once. Clones ranked in the top ten supply 0.6% to 0.65% of the sample.

Material: PBMCs. This receptor was obtained from a man aged 18-30 years in good health and CMV-seronegative. The sequence links TRBV5-1 to TRBJ2-6; no D segment can be confidently identified. The CDR3 here reads CASSLAVLPGANVLTF. The DNA sequence is as follows: TGCGCCAGCAGCTTGGCCGTCCTACCTGGGGCCAACGTCCTGACTTTC.